The 7 T cell receptor beta chains below come from one sample, sequenced in a study of vaccination and CD4 T cells after COVID-19. Sequencing of the DNA from cultured CD4+ T cells was carried out with the Oncomine TCR Beta short-read assay. From the PCR reads, TCRdb called clonotypes with MiXCR, one entry per CDR3 protein. The table shows 13,000 or so distinct CDR3 sequences, with 25% to 35% occurring only once. Treatment: approximately nine-day PBMC culture with coronavirus spike peptide pools or control peptides (ViraFEST assay). Their cognate antigens are unknown. The specimen was CD4+ T cells from blood, cultured in vitro. The receptor set was obtained from a human donor who had recovered from COVID-19.

This clonotype has a handful of counts. The chain couples TRBV11-2 to TRBJ1-2; 12 positions match TRBD1. This CDR3 is built from 15 residues. V dropped 4 bases and J dropped 6; count of bases not matched to a gene: 6. Germline CDR1 and CDR2: SGHAT and FQNNGV. DNA for the CDR3: TGTGCCAGCAGCTCCTCCGGGACAGGGGGCCATGGCTACACCTTC. It yields the protein CASSSSGTGGHGYTF.

Only a few counts were recorded for this clonotype. The V call is TRBV5-4, the J call TRBJ1-6; the match to TRBD1 covers 10 bases. In germline, CDR1 is SGHNT, CDR2 YYREEE (reference sequence). With 0 bases clipped from V and 0 bases from J, the junction kept 0 bases outside the gene matches. This CDR3 spans 17 amino acids. The CDR3 region has the DNA TGTGCCAGCAGCTTGGGGACAGGGGGCTCCTATAATTCACCCCTCCACTTT. The encoded protein is CASSLGTGGSYNSPLHF. Looking up the rest from reference TRBV5-4 and TRBJ1-6 gives the full variable domain: ETGVTQSPTHLIKTRGQQVTLRCSSQSGHNTVSWYQQALGQGPQFIFQYYREEENGRGNFPPRFSGLQFPNYSSELNVNALELDDSALYLCASSLGTGGSYNSPLHFGNGTRLTVT.

The CDR3 DNA is TGTGCCAGCAGTTACTCGACAGGAGGCTACACCTTC. The encoded protein is CASSYSTGGYTF. This chain joins TRBV6-2 or TRBV6-3 and TRBJ1-2, with TRBD1 as a possible D gene (6 bases). Germline V gene lookup returns CDR1 MNHEY and CDR2 SVGEGT. The CDR3 totals 12 residues. V dropped 0 bases and J dropped 8 bases, with 7 bases sitting between them.

The V and J genes are TRBV5-1 and TRBJ1-1; possibly TRBD1 for D (5 bases). The CDR3 loop spans 15 amino acids. V was cut by 1 base and J by 4 bases, with 14 bases left in between. The germline V gene has CDR1 SGHRS and CDR2 YFSETQ. The CDR3 reads CASSLIWGRGTEAFF. In nucleotides, the CDR3 is TGCGCCAGCAGCTTGATATGGGGCCGGGGCACTGAAGCTTTCTTT.

The chain links TRBV19 to TRBJ2-2; no clear D. V gave up 0 bases and J gave up 5 bases, with 4 bases separating them. Germline CDR1 is LNHDA and CDR2 is SQIVND (reference sequence). The CDR3 is 13 amino acids. Written as DNA, the CDR3 is TGTGCCAGTAGTATAGATCCTACCGGGGAGCTGTTTTTT. Protein product: CASSIDPTGELFF.

This sequence joins TRBV5-1 and TRBJ1-2; weak D call: TRBD1 (5 bases). This CDR3 contains 16 residues. Germline values: CDR1 SGHRS, CDR2 YFSETQ. Trimming took 0 bases from V and 0 from J, leaving 12 bases between them. CDR3 loop: CASSLEGERANYGYTF. As DNA, the CDR3 is TGCGCCAGCAGCTTGGAAGGGGAGAGAGCTAACTATGGCTACACCTTC.

This clonotype was counted between two and nine times. V gene TRBV5-8 combines with J gene TRBJ1-1; the match to TRBD1 covers 8 bases. The V gene's germline CDR1 is SGHTS and CDR2 YDEGEE. The CDR3 covers 15 residues. V shed 6 bases, J shed 3 bases, and the junction held 10 bases outside the gene matches. The CDR3 DNA reads as TGTGCCAGCACCCTTAGGGACAGGAGAGACACTGAAGCTTTCTTT. Translating gives CASTLRDRRDTEAFF.